The clone carrying this T cell receptor (beta chain) was detected many times. This sample stems from a study of neurological immune-mediated disorders. Trimming took 2 bases from V and 3 from J, leaving 14 bases between them. Germline V gene data show CDR1 as SGHRS and CDR2 as YFSETQ. The CDR3 is 16 residues long. The cDNA was synthesized by means of template-switch 5'RACE, which was carried out with 10-nucleotide random UMIs. One entry per CDR3 protein, called by TCRdb with MiXCR from the 5' RACE reads. The table records roughly 67,000 distinct CDR3 sequences, under 5% of them present only once. This receptor was taken from a man over 45 with multiple sclerosis. The material sequenced was PBMCs. The V and J genes are TRBV5-1 and TRBJ2-2; D may correspond to TRBD1 or TRBD2 (5 bases each). The CDR3 loop reads CASSFRGPRDTGELFF. The CDR3 DNA is TGCGCCAGCAGCTTCCGGGGCCCACGGGACACCGGGGAGCTGTTTTTT. Full variable domain (missing parts from reference TRBV5-1 and TRBJ2-2): KAGVTQTPRYLIKTRGQQVTLSCSPISGHRSVSWYQQTPGQGLQFLFEYFSETQRNKGNFPGRFSGRQFSNSRSEMNVSTLELGDSALYLCASSFRGPRDTGELFFGEGSRLTVL.